The 28 T cell receptor beta chains below all came from one sample that was sequenced in a study of PD-L1 blockade in urothelial cancer. Time point noted: peripheral blood 6 weeks after treatment start. Profiled with immunoSEQ multiplex PCR; TCRdb holds only in-frame clones, not every one. The sample has about 120,000 clones, around 89% seen once. The sample here was PBMCs, taken around atezolizumab (anti-PD-L1) treatment. The origin of the receptors is a man aged 60 to 69 with urothelial cancer.

V usage is TRBV11-2 and J usage is TRBJ2-1; 15 bases line up with TRBD2. The CDR3 loop spans 17 amino acids. Trimming took 3 bases from V and 7 from J; bases not matched to a gene: 7. Germline CDR1 reads SGHAT; CDR2 reads FQNNGV. CDR3 nucleotide sequence: TGTGCCAGCAGCTTCATCGGACTAGCGGGAGGGAGAAATGAGCAGTTCTTC. Amino acid sequence: CASSFIGLAGGRNEQFF.

CDR3 in amino acids: CASSNRVPRRRNYEQYF. The DNA for the CDR3 is TGTGCCAGCAGCAACAGGGTCCCTCGGCGACGGAATTACGAGCAGTACTTC. This chain links TRBV21-1 with TRBJ2-7; TRBD1, as called in the table, went unchecked against the DNA. TRBV21-1 counts as a pseudogene. The CDR3 spans 17 residues.

This clone came up once. DNA of the CDR3: TGTGCCAGCAGCCTCTATGACTGGACAGGGGAGGACGAGCAGTACTTC. It yields the protein CASSLYDWTGEDEQYF. The chain combines TRBV9 with TRBJ2-7; 9 bases align to TRBD1. V lost 4 bases to trimming and J lost 5 bases; unmatched junction nucleotides: 13. Germline V lookup: CDR1 SGDLS, CDR2 YYNGEE. The CDR3 is 16 residues long.

The chain employs TRBV5-1 and TRBJ1-2; maybe TRBD1 (6 bases). The ends were cut back, 8 bases at V and 3 bases at J, with 11 bases in the middle. The CDR3 runs 12 residues. Germline V CDR1 and CDR2: SGHRS, YFSETQ. The CDR3 region is CASKQGDYGYTF. The DNA for the CDR3 is TGCGCCAGTAAACAGGGAGACTATGGCTACACCTTC.

J is TRBJ2-5 and V is TRBV2; a possible D gene is TRBD1 (6 bases). There are 16 residues in the CDR3. Germline V lookup: CDR1 SNHLY, CDR2 FYNNEI. The V and J ends lost 4 bases and 1 base respectively, with 16 bases between them. CDR3 sequence: CASSGGQTPGQETQYF. CDR3 bases: TGTGCCAGCAGTGGGGGGCAAACCCCGGGCCAAGAGACCCAGTACTTC.

This chain connects TRBV19 to TRBJ2-7, with 12 bases fitting TRBD2. V was pared by 2 bases and J by 2 bases, with 1 base of the junction left unmatched. The CDR3 has 15 residues. Germline V lookup: CDR1 LNHDA, CDR2 SQIVND (reference sequence). In nucleotides, the CDR3 is TGTGCCAGTAGTATACTAGCGGGGGGGACCTACGAGCAGTACTTC. Its translation: CASSILAGGTYEQYF.

This chain uses TRBV6-5 with TRBJ2-7, with D possibly being TRBD2 (6 bases). CDR1 MNHEY and CDR2 SVGAGI come from the germline V gene. V was trimmed by 2 bases and J by 6 bases, leaving 8 bases between them. This CDR3 region has 12 residues. The CDR3 nucleotides are TGTGCCAGCAGTTACGAGGGACTCGAGCAGTACTTC. Encoded protein: CASSYEGLEQYF.

This chain uses TRBV5-1 with TRBJ1-1; 7 bases match TRBD1. With 0 bases clipped from V and 4 bases from J, the junction kept 12 bases outside the gene matches. The length of the CDR3 is 17 residues. Germline CDR1 SGHRS, CDR2 YFSETQ. CDR3 DNA sequence: TGCGCCAGCAGCTTGGTGTCAGGGGGTGATCTGTTCACTGAAGCTTTCTTT. Translating gives CASSLVSGGDLFTEAFF.

In nucleotides, the CDR3 is TGTGCCAGCAGCATACGGACTAGCGGGGGGGCCCAAAATGAGCAGTTCTTC. Its protein product is CASSIRTSGGAQNEQFF. This chain uses TRBV7-2 with TRBJ2-1, with 15 bases that match TRBD2. The CDR3 length is 17 residues. V was pared by 5 bases and J by 7 bases, with 9 bases of the junction left unmatched. Germline V lookup: CDR1 SGHTA, CDR2 FQGNSA.

This chain links TRBV4-2 with TRBJ2-2; TRBD2 matches 10 bases. The CDR3 has 22 amino acids. Looked up from germline, CDR1 is LGHNA and CDR2 is YNFKEQ. Trimming cost V 4 bases and J 3 bases; bases outside gene matches: 23. Here the CDR3 DNA reads TGTGCCAGCAGCCCCAACCGGCAAAGCGGGAGGGCCGAATATGCGGACACCGGGGAGCTGTTTTTT. Residues: CASSPNRQSGRAEYADTGELFF.

The rearrangement joins TRBV2 to TRBJ2-3; 8 nucleotides agree with TRBD2. Germline V lookup: CDR1 SNHLY, CDR2 FYNNEI. This CDR3 is 14 amino acids long. Germline trimming cut 7 bases from V and 4 bases from J; bases unmatched to any gene: 7. CDR3 loop: CASNKRERSDTQYF. As DNA, the CDR3 is TGTGCCAGCAATAAGCGGGAGCGCTCAGATACGCAGTATTTT. The full variable domain, in which reference TRBV2 and TRBJ2-3 provide the parts outside the CDR3, is EPEVTQTPSHQVTQMGQEVILRCVPISNHLYFYWYRQILGQKVEFLVSFYNNEISEKSEIFDDQFSVERPDGSNFTLKIRSTKLEDSAMYFCASNKRERSDTQYFGPGTRLTVL.

This chain uses TRBV2 with TRBJ1-1, with a weak D call TRBD1 (5 bases). Trimming took off 0 bases at V and 7 bases at J, with 6 bases between the two ends. The CDR3 is made up of 12 amino acids. Germline CDR1 reads SNHLY; CDR2 reads FYNNEI. CDR3 sequence: CASSEAGVEAFF. In DNA, the CDR3 is TGTGCCAGCAGTGAAGCAGGGGTTGAAGCTTTCTTT.

This rearrangement joins TRBV4-3 to TRBJ2-3; D not certain. CDR3 size: 16 residues. V was shortened by 0 bases and J by 0 bases, with 10 bases between the two germline ends. Germline CDR1 and CDR2: LGHNA and YSLEER. CDR3 residues: CASSQEADSSTDTQYF. CDR3 nucleotide sequence: TGCGCCAGCAGCCAAGAGGCAGACTCTAGCACAGATACGCAGTATTTT.

This rearrangement joins TRBV6-5 to TRBJ1-1, with D perhaps TRBD1 (5 bases). V was trimmed by 6 bases and J by 0 bases, leaving 8 bases between them. CDR1 is MNHEY and CDR2 is SVGAGI in the germline V gene. CDR3 size: 13 residues. CDR3 sequence (DNA): TGTGCCAGCAGAAGACAGTTGAACACTGAAGCTTTCTTT. Protein sequence: CASRRQLNTEAFF.

The V and J genes are TRBV28 and TRBJ2-1; TRBD2 matches at 8 bases. This CDR3 spans 14 amino acids. V was pared by 6 bases and J by 2 bases, with 3 bases of the junction left unmatched. Germline CDR1 reads MDHEN; CDR2 reads SYDVKM. The CDR3 is CASRSGGPYNEQFF. Written as DNA, the CDR3 is TGTGCCAGCAGGTCGGGGGGGCCCTACAATGAGCAGTTCTTC.

The chain is built from TRBV30 and TRBJ1-5; 7 nucleotides line up with TRBD1. The length of the CDR3 is 14 residues. Germline values: CDR1 GTSNPN, CDR2 SVGIG (reference sequence). V dropped 1 base and J dropped 5; count of bases not matched to a gene: 5. CDR3 nucleotide sequence: TGTGCCTGGAGTGGCACCAGGGGGGATCAGCCCCAGCATTTT. Amino acids: CAWSGTRGDQPQHF.

The chain carries TRBV19 and TRBJ2-7, with TRBD1 identical over 10 bases. Germline V lookup: CDR1 LNHDA, CDR2 SQIVND (reference sequence). CDR3 length: 15 amino acids. V dropped 6 bases and J dropped 3; count of bases not matched to a gene: 8. The CDR3 reads CASSPDRGHNYEQYF. CDR3 bases: TGTGCCAGTAGCCCCGACAGGGGGCATAACTACGAGCAGTACTTC.

The rearrangement links TRBV6-6 to TRBJ1-5, with 8 positions matching TRBD1. V lost 2 bases and J lost 2; bases outside the gene matches: 2. From germline, CDR1 is MNHNY and CDR2 SVGAGI (reference sequence). The CDR3 length is 15 residues. CDR3 coding DNA: TGTGCCAGCAGTTACCCAGGGGGCGGCAATCAGCCCCAGCATTTT. This gives the protein CASSYPGGGNQPQHF.

V gene TRBV5-1 combines with J gene TRBJ1-5, with 7 bases that match TRBD1. The CDR3 extends over 16 amino acids. Per germline, CDR1 SGHRS and CDR2 YFSETQ. V lost 0 bases and J lost 2; bases outside the gene matches: 5. The CDR3 here is CASSLGQGLGNQPQHF. Written as DNA, the CDR3 is TGCGCCAGCAGCTTGGGACAGGGTTTGGGCAATCAGCCCCAGCATTTT.

The chain combines TRBV6-1 with TRBJ1-1, with D unclear. The V gene lost 7 bases and the J gene lost 0 bases, with 3 bases spanning the gap. The CDR3 runs to 11 residues. CDR1 MNHNS and CDR2 SASEGT come from the germline V gene. In nucleotides, the CDR3 is TGTGCCAGCACCATGAACACTGAAGCTTTCTTT. Translation gives CASTMNTEAFF.

This clone was detected only a few times. This chain joins TRBV29-1 and TRBJ1-1; D may be TRBD1 (6 bases). Trimming removed 3 bases at V and 0 bases at J, with 8 bases between. CDR3 size: 13 residues. Per the germline V gene, CDR1 is SQVTM and CDR2 is ANQGSEA. CDR3 sequence (DNA): TGCAGCGTTGATACAGGGTTGAACACTGAAGCTTTCTTT. Protein: CSVDTGLNTEAFF.

The chain has TRBV7-9 and TRBJ1-3; 9 bases agree with TRBD1. The length of the CDR3 is 18 residues. J gave up 2 bases and V 3 bases, and 11 bases lay outside the gene matches. The germline CDR1 and CDR2 sequences are SEHNR and FQNEAQ (reference sequence). The CDR3 spells CASSFAAPGQGAGNTIYF. As DNA, the CDR3 is TGTGCCAGCAGCTTCGCGGCCCCGGGACAGGGAGCTGGAAACACCATATATTTT. The complete variable domain, with remaining parts taken from reference TRBV7-9 and TRBJ1-3, reads DTGVSQNPRHKITKRGQNVTFRCDPISEHNRLYWYRQTLGQGPEFLTYFQNEAQLEKSRLLSDRFSAERPKGSFSTLEIQRTEQGDSAMYLCASSFAAPGQGAGNTIYFGEGSWLTVV.

This rearrangement joins TRBV30 to TRBJ2-3; 8 nucleotides match TRBD1. In germline, CDR1 is GTSNPN, CDR2 SVGIG (reference sequence). The V gene end was trimmed by 8 bases and the J gene end by 2 bases; junction bases not matched to a gene: 3. This CDR3 contains 12 residues. CDR3 in DNA: TGTGCCCAGGGGGCCAACACAGATACGCAGTATTTT. Translation gives CAQGANTDTQYF. The entire variable domain, with the rest obtained from reference TRBV30 and TRBJ2-3, is as follows: SQTIHQWPATLVQPVGSPLSLECTVEGTSNPNLYWYRQAAGRGLQLLFYSVGIGQISSEVPQNLSASRPQDRQFILSSKKLLLSDSGFYLCAQGANTDTQYFGPGTRLTVL.

The chain is built from TRBV28 and TRBJ2-5; 8 nucleotides line up with TRBD1. Germline V CDR1 and CDR2: MDHEN, SYDVKM. The CDR3 runs to 13 residues. The V and J ends lost 2 bases and 7 bases, in that order; junction bases with no gene match: 3. Here the CDR3 DNA reads TGTGCCAGCAGTTTACCTGGGACAGGGACCCAGTACTTC. This sequence encodes CASSLPGTGTQYF.

V and J are TRBV23-1 and TRBJ2-1, with a possible D match to TRBD1 (6 bases). TRBV23-1 is classed as an ORF, of uncertain function. The CDR3 length is 17 residues. Trimming pared 0 bases from V and 4 bases from J, leaving 16 bases between. CDR3: CASSQSSTRGQYNEQFF. CDR3 coding DNA: TGCGCCAGCAGTCAATCGAGTACCAGGGGTCAGTACAATGAGCAGTTCTTC.

This rearrangement joins TRBV5-1 to TRBJ1-1; 9 bases are a match to TRBD1. The CDR3 spans 14 residues. V lost 6 bases to trimming and J lost 6 bases; unmatched junction nucleotides: 9. In germline, CDR1 is SGHRS, CDR2 YFSETQ. The CDR3, as DNA: TGCGCCAGCACCCGGACAGGGGTGACGGCTGAAGCTTTCTTT. Translating gives CASTRTGVTAEAFF.

V and J are TRBV29-1 and TRBJ2-1, with D possibly matching TRBD2 (5 bases). Germline-derived CDR1 and CDR2 are SQVTM and ANQGSEA. The CDR3 is 13 amino acids. V was shortened by 4 bases and J by 9 bases, with 16 bases between the two germline ends. Here the CDR3 reads CSVVTGGDGEQFF. The CDR3 DNA sequence: TGCAGCGTTGTAACCGGAGGCGATGGTGAGCAGTTCTTC.

CDR3 residues: CASSPGQGASYEQYF. The CDR3 coding sequence is TGTGCCAGCAGTCCAGGACAGGGGGCCTCCTACGAGCAGTACTTC. V usage is TRBV28 and J usage is TRBJ2-7; 11 bases are shared with TRBD1. CDR1 MDHEN and CDR2 SYDVKM come from the germline V gene. J was trimmed by 0 bases and V by 5 bases; bases with no gene match: 3. There are 15 residues in the CDR3.